This T cell receptor (beta chain) comes out of a study of cytomegalovirus exposure and HLA in healthy donors. With 1 base clipped from V and 3 bases from J, the junction kept 7 bases outside the gene matches. CDR3 length equals 17 residues. The germline V gene has CDR1 SGHTA and CDR2 FQGNSA. The study ran its PCR with 60 Vbeta and 13 Jbeta primers. Some clones are missing from TCRdb's copy, which holds only in-frame ones; the method was immunoSEQ multiplex PCR. The sample has over 150,000 clones; about four fifths are singletons. Study outcomes and limitations: The authors later found TCR association rates varying by HLA locus, with DRB1 most and HLA-C fewest.

This clone showed up just a few times. Its antigen is currently unknown. The specimen sequenced was PBMCs. The receptor's source is a woman aged 45-59 years in good health and CMV-seropositive. This chain links TRBV7-2 with TRBJ2-3; TRBD1 matches at 10 bases. This CDR3 is CASSLEGQDRGTDTQYF. DNA for the CDR3: TGTGCCAGCAGCTTAGAAGGCCAGGACAGGGGGACAGATACGCAGTATTTT. The full variable domain, completed using reference TRBV7-2 and TRBJ2-3, is GAGVSQSPSNKVTEKGKDVELRCDPISGHTALYWYRQSLGQGLEFLIYFQGNSAPDKSGLPSDRFSAERTGGSVSTLTIQRTQQEDSAVYLCASSLEGQDRGTDTQYFGPGTRLTVL.